The 20 T cell receptor beta chains in this list originate from one sample, sequenced in a study of regulatory T cells in long-lasting Graves disease. The authors built TCR beta libraries using iRepertoire HTBI primers and Arm-PCR of CDR3 regions. TCRdb recomputed calls from the multiplex PCR reads with MiXCR, one row per CDR3 protein. The sample gives over 350,000 distinct CDR3 sequences, about 20% of which show up once; 20% is in the top ten. Time point reported: persistent/refractory GD, antithyroid drugs over 5 years with positive TRAb. Scientists built the TCR library using RNA that was extracted from PBMCs. The material was peripheral blood mononuclear cells (PBMCs), obtained when the disease was refractory, from a patient treated with antithyroid drugs. Receptors originate from a female donor with Graves disease.

This clonotype showed up just a few times. The chain is built from TRBV28 and TRBJ2-2; D unresolved. The CDR3 contains 14 residues. Germline values: CDR1 MDHEN, CDR2 SYDVKM. Trimming took 5 bases from V and 3 from J, leaving 10 bases between them. CDR3 DNA sequence: TGTGCCAGCAGTGCTGACACCTACACCGGGGAGCTGTTTTTT. Protein: CASSADTYTGELFF.

This clonotype was seen many times. The rearrangement uses TRBV6-1 and TRBJ2-7, with a weak D call TRBD1 (6 bases). The germline V gene encodes CDR1 MNHNS and CDR2 SASEGT. This CDR3 has 13 residues. V dropped 7 bases and J dropped 2 bases, with 12 bases sitting between them. For the CDR3, the DNA is TGTGCCAGCAAAAACAGGGCTGCCTACGAGCAGTACTTC. This encodes CASKNRAAYEQYF.

The chain recombines TRBV28 with TRBJ2-7; a weak D match, TRBD1 (5 bases). Germline CDR1 reads MDHEN; CDR2 reads SYDVKM. The CDR3 covers 14 residues. V was cut by 6 bases and J by 4 bases, with 16 bases left in between. The CDR3 DNA follows: TGTGCCAGCAGGCAGGGCGATACCACTTACGAGCAGTACTTC. Amino acid sequence: CASRQGDTTYEQYF.

This clonotype appeared many times. The genes are TRBV27 and TRBJ1-1; the match to TRBD1 covers 10 bases. After removal of 5 bases from V and 7 bases from J, the junction contained 7 bases not matched to a gene. This CDR3 spans 14 amino acids. CDR1 is MNHEY, CDR2 SMNVEV, per germline (reference sequence). The CDR3 region is CASSLRTGGLEAFF. In DNA form, the CDR3 reads TGTGCCAGCAGTCTTCGGACAGGGGGGCTTGAAGCTTTCTTT.

This clonotype was seen at least ten times. The V call is TRBV2, the J call TRBJ2-7; TRBD2 matches at 8 bases. The CDR3 spans 13 residues. Per germline, CDR1 SNHLY and CDR2 FYNNEI. The ends lost 8 bases at V and 3 bases at J; junction bases unmatched: 6. The CDR3 DNA follows: TGTGCCAGCTGCAGACTAGCGCTCTACGAGCAGTACTTC. Protein sequence: CASCRLALYEQYF.

This clonotype was seen ten or more times. The V call is TRBV7-2, the J call TRBJ1-2; unclear D gene. The CDR3 contains 14 residues. The V gene's germline CDR1 is SGHTA and CDR2 FQGNSA. Trimming took off 8 bases at V and 1 base at J, with 14 bases between the two ends. CDR3 sequence reads: CASGVDLYNYGYTF. The CDR3 DNA sequence: TGTGCCAGCGGCGTTGATTTGTATAACTATGGCTACACCTTC.

This clonotype has ten or more counts. V gene TRBV2 combines with J gene TRBJ1-5; D ambiguous. This CDR3 has 10 amino acids. Trimming removed 4 bases at V and 14 bases at J, with 9 bases between. The germline gives CDR1 SNHLY, CDR2 FYNNEI. The CDR3 nucleotides read TGTGCCAGCAGTGCTTTTCAGGAGCATTTT. Translating it yields CASSAFQEHF.

This clonotype was seen a few times. The V and J genes are TRBV24-1 and TRBJ1-4; no firm D call. The CDR3 extends over 15 amino acids. V was pared by 1 base and J by 3 bases, with 8 bases between. CDR1 is KGHDR, CDR2 SFDVKD, per germline. For the CDR3, the DNA is TGTGCCACCAGTGATTTATCGAGGGCTAATGAAAAACTGTTTTTT. Protein sequence: CATSDLSRANEKLFF.

This chain connects TRBV20-1 to TRBJ1-1; 7 positions agree with TRBD1. Germline CDR1 and CDR2: DFQATT and SNEGSKA (reference sequence). The CDR3 is made up of 16 amino acids. The V segment lost 2 bases and the J segment 8 bases; nucleotides outside the gene matches: 17. CDR3 sequence reads: CSARNGQVTFRGEAFF. The CDR3 DNA sequence: TGCAGTGCTAGAAATGGACAAGTCACCTTCAGGGGGGAAGCTTTCTTT.

The rearrangement uses TRBV12-3 or TRBV12-4 and TRBJ2-1; TRBD1 matches 9 bases. Germline trimming cut 5 bases from V and 6 bases from J; bases unmatched to any gene: 8. This CDR3 has 15 amino acids. Written as DNA, the CDR3 is TGTGCCAGCAGTACCCAGGGACAGGGAATCAATGAGCAGTTCTTC. It yields the protein CASSTQGQGINEQFF.

This clonotype occurred many times. The V gene is TRBV27, the J gene TRBJ2-7; TRBD1 might be the D (6 bases). The CDR3 extends over 15 amino acids. From germline, CDR1 is MNHEY and CDR2 SMNVEV (reference sequence). Trimming shortened V by 6 bases and J by 3 bases, and 18 bases separated the two germline ends. CDR3: CASRHRDTDLYEQYF. In nucleotides, the CDR3 is TGTGCCAGCAGGCACCGGGACACGGACCTCTACGAGCAGTACTTC.

The gene calls are TRBV25-1 and TRBJ1-4; the match to TRBD1 covers 10 bases. With 3 bases clipped from V and 6 bases from J, the junction kept 10 bases outside the gene matches. The CDR3 loop spans 17 amino acids. Per germline, CDR1 MGHDK and CDR2 SYGVNS. The CDR3 nucleotides are TGTGCCAGCAGTGATGCGGACAGGGGGTTCGGGGATGAAAAACTGTTTTTT. Protein product: CASSDADRGFGDEKLFF.

This clonotype showed up just once. Just one base apart from a much larger clone, this may be a read error. The chain couples TRBV11-2 to TRBJ2-5, with 8 bases fitting TRBD1. The CDR3 sequence is 16 residues long. The junction had 12 bases not matched to a gene; V was cut back by 4 bases and J by 5 bases. The germline V gene has CDR1 SGHAT and CDR2 FQNNGV. CDR3 nucleotides: TGTGCCAGCAGCTCAGGGTGGGCAGGGGGCGCCGAGACCCAGTACTTC. The encoded protein is CASSSGWAGGAETQYF.

This clonotype was seen more than once but under ten times. The rearrangement links TRBV10-3 to TRBJ2-4; TRBD2 aligns across 10 bases. CDR3 length: 13 residues. The germline V gene has CDR1 ENHRY and CDR2 SYGVKD. V trimming: 3 bases; J trimming: 10 bases; junction bases outside the gene matches: 3. The CDR3 protein is CAISDQREGIQYF. The CDR3 DNA sequence: TGTGCCATCAGTGACCAGCGGGAGGGAATTCAGTACTTC.

This clonotype was seen only once. The rearrangement uses TRBV6-8 and TRBJ2-3, with unresolved D. The CDR3 consists of 15 residues. V gave up 1 base and J gave up 0 bases, with 8 bases separating them. Germline V CDR1 and CDR2: MNHGY, SAAAGT. The CDR3 region has the DNA TGTGCCAGCAGTTACTTGGCAGCCAGCACAGATACGCAGTATTTT. Translated: CASSYLAASTDTQYF.

A few counts support this clonotype. V gene TRBV4-2 combines with J gene TRBJ2-6; 13 nucleotides match TRBD2. J was trimmed by 4 bases and V by 1 base; bases with no gene match: 7. This CDR3 has 19 residues. From germline, CDR1 is LGHNA and CDR2 YNFKEQ. Here the CDR3 reads CASSQVALAGGYGANVLTF. In nucleotides, the CDR3 is TGTGCCAGCAGCCAAGTAGCACTAGCGGGAGGGTACGGGGCCAACGTCCTGACTTTC.

This clonotype was detected many times. The chain has TRBV7-2 and TRBJ2-7; D uncertain. V was pared by 7 bases and J by 4 bases, with 20 bases between. Germline V gives CDR1 SGHTA, CDR2 FQGNSA. The CDR3 has 15 amino acids. The CDR3 DNA sequence: TGTGCCAGCACCCCAGAACCAGTCCTTTCATACGAGCAGTACTTC. It yields the protein CASTPEPVLSYEQYF.

V usage is TRBV19 and J usage is TRBJ2-1; 7 bases fit TRBD1. Per the germline V gene, CDR1 is LNHDA and CDR2 is SQIVND (reference sequence). The J segment lost 6 bases and the V segment lost 9 bases, leaving 8 bases of the junction unmatched. This CDR3 is built from 13 residues. The CDR3 protein is CARKRTGANEQFF. In nucleotides, the CDR3 is TGTGCCAGAAAGAGAACAGGGGCCAATGAGCAGTTCTTC.

This clonotype appeared many times. V and J are TRBV2 and TRBJ1-6; D remains ambiguous. Germline assignment: CDR1 SNHLY and CDR2 FYNNEI. CDR3 size: 13 residues. Trimming cost V 7 bases and J 10 bases, with 14 bases left between them. The CDR3 sequence: CASNRERSSPLHF. In nucleotides, the CDR3 is TGTGCCAGCAATCGGGAACGGAGCTCACCCCTCCACTTT. Variable domain in full (rest from reference TRBV2 and TRBJ1-6): EPEVTQTPSHQVTQMGQEVILRCVPISNHLYFYWYRQILGQKVEFLVSFYNNEISEKSEIFDDQFSVERPDGSNFTLKIRSTKLEDSAMYFCASNRERSSPLHFGNGTRLTVT.

The chain couples TRBV28 to TRBJ1-2; D is possibly TRBD1 (6 bases). This CDR3 is built from 13 residues. The germline gives CDR1 MDHEN, CDR2 SYDVKM. V lost 6 bases, J lost 5 bases, and 13 bases lay in between. CDR3 in DNA: TGTGCCAGCAGGGGAACAGGGTATTATGGCTACACCTTC. Protein product: CASRGTGYYGYTF.